This T cell receptor beta chain was observed in a study of CD8+CD57+ T cells in acquired aplastic anemia. Study as a whole: Sorted CD4+ and CD8+ cells yielded about 3.1 ug of DNA on average.

Notes on the study in general: Overlap between patients and controls comprised about 28 CD8+ CDR3 sequences. Significance was not reached for CD8+ Simpson's diversity between patients and controls.

Germline V gives CDR1 SNHLY, CDR2 FYNNEI. CDR3 length equals 13 residues. The template used for profiling TCR beta VDJ and CDR3 was genomic DNA. Each CDR3 protein gets one entry after TCRdb re-called the reads with MiXCR. The sample carries 60,000 to 75,000 distinct CDR3 sequences, under 55% recorded once. This clonotype came up once. Its antigen is undetermined. One junction end does not reproduce the germline sequence, and a read error may be involved. The J gene is TRBJ2-3, the V gene TRBV2; D perhaps matches TRBD2 (5 bases). Sequenced: sorted CD4+, CD8+, or CD8+CD57+ T cells (not recorded which) from PBMCs. This receptor was obtained from a human donor in good health, serving as a control. The CDR3 spells CASSQEGTDTQYF. The CDR3, as DNA: TGCGCCAGCAGCCAAGAGGGTACAGATACGCAGTATTTT.